Listed here are 23 T cell receptor beta chains from one sample, sequenced in a study of Graves' ophthalmopathy and Graves' hyperthyroidism. The TCR beta CDR3 regions underwent amplification from RNA transcripts. The library came from an HTBI-primed first-round RT-PCR and a second-round multiplex PCR. TCRdb fed the multiplex PCR reads into MiXCR, producing one record per CDR3 protein. The sample includes about 210,000 distinct CDR3 sequences, roughly 27% of them seen just once. The specimen was peripheral blood. All receptors derive from a middle-aged man with Graves' ophthalmopathy.

This clonotype was seen more than once but under ten times. The chain combines TRBV12-3 or TRBV12-4 with TRBJ1-6, with 8 bases that match TRBD1. V was pared by 5 bases and J by 10 bases, with 7 bases of the junction left unmatched. CDR3 length: 14 residues. The CDR3 coding sequence is TGTGCCAGCAGTCAAGGACAGGGATGGTCACCCCTCCACTTT. This codes for CASSQGQGWSPLHF.

In its sample, this clonotype was seen many times. The chain recombines TRBV6-5 with TRBJ1-1; D uncertain. The CDR3 length is 11 residues. Trimming cost V 6 bases and J 4 bases, with 6 bases left between them. Germline V gene sequence: CDR1 MNHEY, CDR2 SVGAGI. Here the CDR3 DNA reads TGTGCCAGCAGAGGATTCACTGAAGCTTTCTTT. Protein: CASRGFTEAFF.

The chain uses TRBV20-1 and TRBJ1-6, with 7 bases lining up with TRBD1. Losses at the gene ends were 6 bases for V and 9 bases for J; bases not matched to a gene: 5. From germline, CDR1 is DFQATT and CDR2 SNEGSKA (reference sequence). The CDR3 totals 12 residues. The CDR3 DNA sequence: TGCAGTGCGTCCCACAGGGGTTCACCCCTCCACTTT. It encodes CSASHRGSPLHF.

Ten or more counts support this clonotype. V and J are TRBV20-1 and TRBJ1-2; TRBD1 is a possible D gene (5 bases). Between the trimmed V and J ends, which lost 2 bases and 8 bases, there was a span of 12 bases. Germline loops: CDR1 DFQATT, CDR2 SNEGSKA (reference sequence). This CDR3 contains 12 residues. This CDR3 reads CSARQGMAGYTF. For the CDR3, the DNA is TGCAGTGCTAGACAGGGTATGGCCGGCTACACCTTC.

In regard to this clonotype: The CDR3 does not close with the conserved phenylalanine or tryptophan, likely indicating a read error. The limits of the CDR3 on the DNA are not certain, so only TCRdb's listed CDR3 is given. This rearrangement joins TRBV6-5 to TRBJ2-7; TRBD2 is the table's D call, not checked against the DNA. Germline V lookup: CDR1 MNHEY, CDR2 SVGAGI. From its first to its last residue, the CDR3 has 10 amino acids. This CDR3 reads CASSSAGPAE.

This clonotype has ten or more counts. The V call is TRBV2, the J call TRBJ2-7; the match to TRBD2 covers 8 bases. Germline CDR1 is SNHLY and CDR2 is FYNNEI. The CDR3 runs to 16 residues. The ends lost 1 base at V and 4 bases at J; junction bases unmatched: 9. This CDR3 reads CASSEEGGRTVYEQYF. CDR3 bases: TGTGCCAGCAGTGAAGAAGGCGGGAGGACTGTTTACGAGCAGTACTTC.

V gene TRBV6-2 or TRBV6-3 combines with J gene TRBJ1-5, with D perhaps TRBD1 (6 bases). The CDR3 runs 14 residues. V was clipped by 7 bases and J by 7 bases, with 17 bases between them. Germline loops: CDR1 MNHEY, CDR2 SVGEGT. The CDR3 loop is CASTLQGANQPQHF. CDR3 nucleotides: TGTGCCAGCACCCTACAGGGCGCGAACCAGCCCCAGCATTTT.

At least ten counts were recorded for this clonotype. The CDR3 protein is CASSLKGGLETQYF. The DNA for the CDR3 is TGTGCCAGCAGTTTAAAGGGAGGCTTGGAGACCCAGTACTTC. The chain combines TRBV12-3 or TRBV12-4 with TRBJ2-5, with a possible D match to TRBD2 (6 bases). Deletions cut 2 bases from V and 5 bases from J, with 12 bases between. The CDR3 runs 14 residues.

At least ten counts were recorded for this clonotype. The rearrangement uses TRBV5-1 and TRBJ2-5; D gene uncertain. The CDR3 sequence is 14 residues long. CDR1 and CDR2 from the germline V gene are SGHRS and YFSETQ. Trimming took off 2 bases at V and 2 bases at J, with 10 bases between the two ends. DNA of the CDR3: TGCGCCAGCAGCTTTATGAGCCAACAAGAGACCCAGTACTTC. This gives the protein CASSFMSQQETQYF.

This clonotype was detected ten times or more. The chain couples TRBV19 to TRBJ1-1; D uncertain. Germline loops: CDR1 LNHDA, CDR2 SQIVND (reference sequence). The CDR3 contains 16 residues. Trimming removed 2 bases at V and 0 bases at J, with 13 bases between. CDR3 sequence: CASSINLGKLNTEAFF. The CDR3 DNA follows: TGTGCCAGTAGTATAAATCTTGGGAAACTGAACACTGAAGCTTTCTTT.

The V and J genes are TRBV4-3 and TRBJ2-5; D may be TRBD2 (6 bases). CDR3 length: 15 amino acids. The germline V and J ends were trimmed by 0 bases and 2 bases, with 10 bases remaining between them. CDR1 LGHNA and CDR2 YSLEER come from the germline V gene. DNA of the CDR3: TGCGCCAGCAGCCAAGATTGGGACTTTCAAGAGACCCAGTACTTC. It is translated as CASSQDWDFQETQYF.

The chain couples TRBV12-3 or TRBV12-4 to TRBJ1-1; tentatively, D is TRBD1 (6 bases). The CDR3 consists of 14 residues. V lost 6 bases to trimming and J lost 3 bases, with 14 bases between them. The chain's CDR3 is CASRPTGRDTEAFF. The CDR3 nucleotides read TGTGCCAGCAGGCCAACAGGGCGTGACACTGAAGCTTTCTTT.

This clonotype has a count of ten or more. At one boundary the junction diverges from the germline segment, which might be a read error. The V gene is TRBV6-1, the J gene TRBJ1-2, with a tentative D call TRBD1 (6 bases). This CDR3 has 14 residues. Germline V gene data show CDR1 as MNHNS and CDR2 as SASEGT. CDR3: CVSSVGQTYYGYTF. For the CDR3, the DNA is TGTGTCAGCAGTGTAGGACAGACCTACTATGGCTACACCTTC.

In this sample, this clonotype turned up many times. The chain links TRBV2 to TRBJ2-5, with 8 bases aligning to TRBD1. V shed 5 bases and J 5 bases; nucleotides not matched to a gene: 10. CDR3 length: 15 amino acids. Germline CDR1 SNHLY, CDR2 FYNNEI. The CDR3 here is CASSPKTGDAETQYF. The CDR3, as DNA: TGTGCCAGCAGTCCTAAGACAGGGGACGCCGAGACCCAGTACTTC. The full variable domain, in which reference TRBV2 and TRBJ2-5 provide the parts outside the CDR3, is EPEVTQTPSHQVTQMGQEVILRCVPISNHLYFYWYRQILGQKVEFLVSFYNNEISEKSEIFDDQFSVERPDGSNFTLKIRSTKLEDSAMYFCASSPKTGDAETQYFGPGTRLLVL.

V is TRBV28 and J is TRBJ1-2; D gene ambiguous. The CDR3 consists of 10 residues. Between the trimmed V and J ends, which lost 5 bases and 8 bases, there was a span of 6 bases. From germline, CDR1 is MDHEN and CDR2 SYDVKM. The CDR3 DNA reads TGTGCCAGCAGTGTGAGGGGCTACACCTTC. Translation: CASSVRGYTF.

This clonotype was seen many times. The chain combines TRBV6-1 with TRBJ1-5, with a weak D call TRBD1 (5 bases). The CDR3 is 13 residues long. V was cut by 5 bases and J by 7 bases, with 12 bases left in between. Germline assignment: CDR1 MNHNS and CDR2 SASEGT. DNA of the CDR3: TGTGCCAGCAGTAGGGACCAGACCCAGCCCCAGCATTTT. This codes for CASSRDQTQPQHF.

This clonotype was detected many times. This sequence joins TRBV27 and TRBJ1-1, with D maybe TRBD1 (5 bases). CDR1 and CDR2 (germline): MNHEY, SMNVEV (reference sequence). The CDR3 is made up of 13 amino acids. With 7 bases removed from V and 1 base from J, the gap between germline ends came to 10 bases. The CDR3 loop reads CASKPGTNTEAFF. DNA of the CDR3: TGTGCCAGCAAACCCGGGACGAACACTGAAGCTTTCTTT.

The rearrangement uses TRBV6-2 or TRBV6-3 and TRBJ2-7, with no clear D. Per the germline V gene, CDR1 is MNHEY and CDR2 is SVGEGT. The CDR3 sequence is 15 residues long. Trimming removed 6 bases at V and 0 bases at J, with 15 bases between. This chain's CDR3 is CASRRGQHNSYEQYF. The CDR3 DNA follows: TGTGCCAGCAGGCGTGGCCAGCACAACTCCTACGAGCAGTACTTC.

This clonotype has ten or more counts. This chain joins TRBV29-1 and TRBJ2-7, with TRBD1 matching over 12 bases. V gave up 6 bases and J gave up 4 bases; unmatched junction bases: 10. The CDR3 totals 15 residues. Germline CDR1 and CDR2: SQVTM and ANQGSEA. The DNA for the CDR3 is TGCAGCGTCGTCGGGACAGGGGGCTCCCTTTACGAGCAGTACTTC. Translated: CSVVGTGGSLYEQYF.

In this sample, this clonotype turned up many times. This rearrangement joins TRBV12-3 or TRBV12-4 to TRBJ2-7; possibly TRBD2 for D (5 bases). CDR3 length: 12 amino acids. The V end was cut by 2 bases, the J end by 6 bases, with 8 bases between. For the CDR3, the DNA is TGTGCCAGCAGTTTACGGAGGTTCGAGCAGTACTTC. Amino acid sequence: CASSLRRFEQYF.

This clonotype showed up many times. The chain links TRBV6-5 to TRBJ2-7, with 11 bases that match TRBD1. Trimming took 4 bases from V and 4 from J; bases not matched to a gene: 15. In germline, CDR1 is MNHEY, CDR2 SVGAGI. The CDR3 is 18 residues long. The DNA of the CDR3 is TGTGCCAGCAGTTCAGGGACAGGGGGGCTAGCGGGACGATACGAGCAGTACTTC. Protein: CASSSGTGGLAGRYEQYF.

In this sample, this clonotype turned up many times. This sequence joins TRBV28 and TRBJ1-1, with 8 bases identical to TRBD1. Germline CDR1 and CDR2: MDHEN and SYDVKM. The J segment lost 2 bases and the V segment lost 7 bases, leaving 6 bases of the junction unmatched. The CDR3 runs 14 residues. The CDR3 DNA reads TGTGCCAGCAACCCAGACAGGGGAAACACTGAAGCTTTCTTT. This gives the protein CASNPDRGNTEAFF.

This clonotype was observed many times. The gene calls are TRBV20-1 and TRBJ2-7; TRBD1 might be the D (6 bases). Germline V lookup: CDR1 DFQATT, CDR2 SNEGSKA (reference sequence). V was clipped by 3 bases and J by 2 bases, with 14 bases between them. This CDR3 is 14 amino acids long. The CDR3 spells CSARGDNDPYEQYF. CDR3 nucleotides: TGCAGTGCTAGGGGGGACAACGATCCCTACGAGCAGTACTTC.